Presented here are 24 T cell receptor beta chains from one specimen sequenced in a study of post-analysis software for immune sequencing data. Built from TCR beta cDNA, the libraries had unique molecular identifiers in them. TCRdb processed the PCR reads anew with MiXCR; each CDR3 protein has one entry. The sample holds 150,000 to 200,000 distinct CDR3 sequences, about 36% seen once. Sample: blood, taken after autologous hematopoietic stem cell transplantation. The receptors shown here come from a girl aged 10 to 17 with multiple sclerosis.

This clonotype has ten or more counts. The rearrangement uses TRBV29-1 and TRBJ2-4; TRBD1 aligns across 9 bases. After removal of 7 bases from V and 7 bases from J, the junction contained 2 bases not matched to a gene. Germline V gives CDR1 SQVTM, CDR2 ANQGSEA. This CDR3 spans 11 amino acids. The DNA of the CDR3 is TGCAGCGGGGGACAGGGTAACATTCAGTACTTC. The encoded protein is CSGGQGNIQYF. The variable domain in full, completed from reference TRBV29-1 and TRBJ2-4, reads SAVISQKPSRDICQRGTSLTIQCQVDSQVTMMFWYRQQPGQSLTLIATANQGSEATYESGFVIDKFPISRPNLTFSTLTVSNMSPEDSSIYLCSGGQGNIQYFGAGTRLSVL.

This clonotype was counted between two and nine times. The CDR3 coding sequence is TGTGCCAGCAGTTCCCCCCTAGGGAAGTACTTC. This translates into CASSSPLGKYF. This chain connects TRBV28 to TRBJ2-7; no firm D call. Between the trimmed V and J ends, which lost 4 bases and 11 bases, there was a span of 12 bases. The CDR3 loop spans 11 amino acids. Germline CDR1 reads MDHEN; CDR2 reads SYDVKM.

This clonotype has a count of ten or more. The chain employs TRBV5-1 and TRBJ2-5; D remains ambiguous. Trimming removed 0 bases from V and 4 bases from J, with 10 bases in between. This CDR3 is 14 amino acids long. The germline gives CDR1 SGHRS, CDR2 YFSETQ. The CDR3 loop is CASSLAQQVETQYF. CDR3 bases: TGCGCCAGCAGCTTGGCCCAGCAGGTAGAGACCCAGTACTTC.

This clonotype has only a few counts. The chain uses TRBV24-1 and TRBJ2-4; maybe TRBD1 (6 bases). CDR1 and CDR2 (germline): KGHDR, SFDVKD. The CDR3 spans 15 residues. With 4 bases removed from V and 2 bases from J, the gap between germline ends came to 11 bases. CDR3 DNA sequence: TGTGCCACCAGTGAGGGGGACATTTCCAAAAACATTCAGTACTTC. Protein product: CATSEGDISKNIQYF.

The V and J genes are TRBV7-2 and TRBJ2-4, with 7 bases identical to TRBD1. The J call is in doubt because the DNA end fits TRBJ2-7 better. The germline CDR1 and CDR2 sequences are SGHTA and FQGNSA. The CDR3 loop spans 16 amino acids. Here the CDR3 reads CASSLWTGTERSEQYF. The CDR3 DNA follows: TGTGCCAGCAGCCTCTGGACCGGGACAGAGCGCTCCGAGCAGTACTTC.

This clonotype has just a few counts. This rearrangement joins TRBV27 to TRBJ2-3, with a possible D match to TRBD2 (5 bases). Germline V lookup: CDR1 MNHEY, CDR2 SMNVEV (reference sequence). V lost 8 bases to trimming and J lost 2 bases, with 11 bases between them. This CDR3 region has 13 residues. The CDR3 coding sequence is TGTGCCAGCTCCCGGGGTTTCACAGATACGCAGTATTTT. Translation gives CASSRGFTDTQYF.

Remarks on this clonotype: The germline gene is not matched at one end of the junction; a read error may be the cause. The V and J genes are TRBV20-1 and TRBJ2-5; 13 nucleotides agree with TRBD2. This CDR3 region has 16 residues. Germline loops: CDR1 DFQATT, CDR2 SNEGSKA (reference sequence). CDR3 nucleotides: TGCGGTGCTTCACGACTAGCGGGAGGAGTTCAAGAGACCCAGTACTTC. Its translation is CGASRLAGGVQETQYF.

This clonotype was seen a few times. The chain joins TRBV20-1 to TRBJ2-3; D unclear. The germline V gene encodes CDR1 DFQATT and CDR2 SNEGSKA (reference sequence). The CDR3 consists of 13 residues. The V and J ends lost 6 bases and 0 bases respectively, with 10 bases between them. CDR3 protein: CSATGRSTDTQYF. The CDR3, as DNA: TGCAGTGCCACCGGACGGAGCACAGATACGCAGTATTTT.

The chain couples TRBV2 to TRBJ2-1, with TRBD1 identical over 9 bases. The ends lost 6 bases at V and 7 bases at J; junction bases unmatched: 1. The CDR3 consists of 12 residues. The germline V gene has CDR1 SNHLY and CDR2 FYNNEI. This chain's CDR3 is CASRTGGNEQFF. CDR3 in DNA: TGTGCCAGCAGGACAGGGGGAAATGAGCAGTTCTTC.

The chain has TRBV6-6 and TRBJ2-1; the D is unclear. Trimming pared 4 bases from V and 6 bases from J, leaving 10 bases between. Germline V gene lookup returns CDR1 MNHNY and CDR2 SVGAGI (reference sequence). The CDR3 is 13 amino acids. Written as DNA, the CDR3 is TGTGCCAGCAGTTTTTCCAGCTCCAATGAGCAGTTCTTC. Translation gives CASSFSSSNEQFF.

This clonotype was counted a few times. V usage is TRBV6-1 and J usage is TRBJ2-7; D is ambiguous. Per the germline V gene, CDR1 is MNHNS and CDR2 is SASEGT. Trimming removed 7 bases at V and 1 base at J, with 14 bases between. This CDR3 has 14 residues. The CDR3 spells CASTPDLGSYEQYF. The DNA of the CDR3 is TGTGCCAGCACCCCGGATCTCGGGTCCTACGAGCAGTACTTC.

As regards this clonotype: One junction end disagrees with the germline gene, perhaps due to a read error. In DNA, the CDR3 is TGTGCCGGCAGCTGGACTAGCGGGAGGGCCGGGTACAATGAGCAGTTCTTC. As protein: CAGSWTSGRAGYNEQFF. The chain employs TRBV12-3 or TRBV12-4 and TRBJ2-1; 15 positions match TRBD2. The CDR3 totals 17 residues.

At least ten counts were recorded for this clonotype. The chain joins TRBV6-2 or TRBV6-3 to TRBJ1-2, with a possible D match to TRBD1 (6 bases). The CDR3 is 13 residues long. Trimming cost V 4 bases and J 2 bases, with 8 bases left between them. The germline V gene has CDR1 MNHEY and CDR2 SVGEGT. The DNA for the CDR3 is TGTGCCAGCAGTTGGGGGCGCAACTATGGCTACACCTTC. Protein: CASSWGRNYGYTF.

This clonotype was observed a handful of times. The chain employs TRBV4-2 and TRBJ2-1, with D hard to call. The CDR3 extends over 13 amino acids. V lost 1 base and J 6 bases, leaving 7 bases between the germline ends. The germline CDR1 and CDR2 sequences are LGHNA and YNFKEQ. This CDR3 is CASSQGSVNEQFF. The CDR3 DNA reads TGTGCCAGCAGCCAAGGGTCGGTCAATGAGCAGTTCTTC.

The V and J genes are TRBV29-1 and TRBJ1-1, with 8 positions matching TRBD1. The CDR3 covers 14 residues. CDR1 is SQVTM, CDR2 ANQGSEA, per germline. V shed 7 bases, J shed 2 bases, and the junction held 9 bases outside the gene matches. CDR3 coding DNA: TGCAGCGGGACAAAGGCAGGGGGCAACACTGAAGCTTTCTTT. Amino acid sequence: CSGTKAGGNTEAFF.

In this sample, this clonotype turned up a few times. This chain connects TRBV25-1 to TRBJ1-2; a possible D gene is TRBD1 (6 bases). V lost 3 bases, J lost 8 bases, and 13 bases lay in between. Per the germline V gene, CDR1 is MGHDK and CDR2 is SYGVNS. There are 13 residues in the CDR3. The CDR3 reads CASSDGGGRGYTF. The CDR3 nucleotides are TGTGCCAGCAGTGACGGGGGCGGAAGGGGCTACACCTTC.

The V call is TRBV19, the J call TRBJ2-5, with D possibly TRBD2 on 6 matching bases. The germline gives CDR1 LNHDA, CDR2 SQIVND (reference sequence). V was clipped by 3 bases and J by 11 bases, with 22 bases between them. The CDR3 spans 15 residues. CDR3 sequence (DNA): TGTGCCAGTAGTATGGGTAAGGTAGGCGGAGGGGAGCAGTACTTC. Its translation is CASSMGKVGGGEQYF.

This clonotype came up a few times. The rearrangement uses TRBV27 and TRBJ2-7; D might be TRBD1 or TRBD2, each matching 6 bases. V was cut by 3 bases and J by 2 bases, with 11 bases left in between. The V gene's germline CDR1 is MNHEY and CDR2 SMNVEV (reference sequence). This CDR3 has 14 amino acids. The CDR3 region is CASSLGGSTYEQYF. As DNA, the CDR3 is TGTGCCAGCAGTTTGGGGGGCAGCACCTACGAGCAGTACTTC.

As for this clonotype: Sequence at one end of the junction differs from germline and may be a read error. The rearrangement joins TRBV5-6 to TRBJ2-4; D is perhaps TRBD2 (7 bases). CDR1 and CDR2 (germline): SGHDT, YYEEEE. The CDR3 consists of 16 residues. The CDR3 bases are TGTGTCAGCAGCTCGGGGGGCGGGGGCACCAAAAACATTCAGTACTTC. Translation: CVSSSGGGGTKNIQYF.

The table lists this clonotype with a few counts. A clone one base away is much larger, so this may be a read error. The chain uses TRBV7-6 and TRBJ2-1; D gene unclear. V shed 0 bases and J shed 6 bases, with 9 bases lying between them. CDR3 size: 14 residues. CDR1 and CDR2 from the germline V gene are SGHVS and FNYEAQ. CDR3 protein: CASSLALGCNEQFF. The CDR3 DNA reads TGTGCCAGCAGCTTAGCGCTGGGCTGCAATGAGCAGTTCTTC.

The chain links TRBV20-1 to TRBJ2-1; maybe TRBD2 (5 bases). CDR1 is DFQATT and CDR2 is SNEGSKA in the germline V gene (reference sequence). Trimming stripped 5 bases from V and 0 bases from J, with 11 bases between. The CDR3 has 14 amino acids. The CDR3 spells CSAPGADSYNEQFF. The CDR3, as DNA: TGCAGTGCTCCAGGAGCGGACTCCTACAATGAGCAGTTCTTC.

The CDR3 region has the DNA TGTGCCAGTAGCAAAGGAAATGGAGTCGACGAGCAGTACTTC. This sequence encodes CASSKGNGVDEQYF. The chain carries TRBV7-9 and TRBJ2-7, with D unclear. V was pared by 9 bases and J by 5 bases, with 20 bases between. Germline assignment: CDR1 SEHNR and CDR2 FQNEAQ (reference sequence). This CDR3 has 14 amino acids.

This clonotype is classed as large. V gene TRBV28 combines with J gene TRBJ1-5; 9 bases align to TRBD1. Germline V gives CDR1 MDHEN, CDR2 SYDVKM. V lost 11 bases, J lost 5 bases, and 7 bases stayed unmatched. The CDR3 is 13 amino acids. This CDR3 reads CAGSTGGDQPQHF. CDR3 nucleotides: TGTGCCGGTTCGACAGGGGGAGATCAGCCCCAGCATTTT.

This clonotype was seen at least ten times. The chain has TRBV20-1 and TRBJ1-2; D gene uncertain. The V end lost 6 bases, the J end lost 5 bases, and 10 bases lay between the germline ends. The CDR3 runs to 11 residues. The germline V gene encodes CDR1 DFQATT and CDR2 SNEGSKA (reference sequence). The CDR3 is CSAMGFYGYTF. The CDR3 nucleotides read TGCAGTGCGATGGGATTTTATGGCTACACCTTC.